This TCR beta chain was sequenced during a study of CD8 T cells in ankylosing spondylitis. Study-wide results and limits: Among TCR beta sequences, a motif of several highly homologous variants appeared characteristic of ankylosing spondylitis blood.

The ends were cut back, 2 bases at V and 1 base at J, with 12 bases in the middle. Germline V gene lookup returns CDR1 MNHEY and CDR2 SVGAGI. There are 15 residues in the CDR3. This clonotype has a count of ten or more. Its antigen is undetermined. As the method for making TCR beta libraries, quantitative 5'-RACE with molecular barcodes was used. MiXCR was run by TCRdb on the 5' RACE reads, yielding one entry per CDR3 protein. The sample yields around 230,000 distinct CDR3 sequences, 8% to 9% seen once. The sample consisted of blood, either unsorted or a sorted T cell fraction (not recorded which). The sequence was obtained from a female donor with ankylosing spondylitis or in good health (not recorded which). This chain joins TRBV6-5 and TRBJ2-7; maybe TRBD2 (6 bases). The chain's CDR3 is CASSYQSGVSYEQYF. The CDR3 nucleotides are TGTGCCAGCAGTTACCAGTCGGGAGTATCCTACGAGCAGTACTTC.